This T cell receptor beta chain was recorded in a study of shared clonotypes between healthy human individuals. Regarding the study as a whole: Limited genetic and exposure-history diversity came from having few donors.

A CD45RA+ naive subset and a CD45RA-negative memory subset were split from CD4+ cells. Note on this clone: Its specificity is not known.

The authors split each subset's genomic DNA evenly across several immunoSEQ plates. Under the authors' procedure: There were no quality scores in the junction-only immunoSEQ sequences, so filtering differed. Clones were sequenced by immunoSEQ multiplex PCR, and TCRdb holds only the in-frame ones, with some missing. Clone size and the V and J calls come from that table; the DNA yielded D and trimming. The data hold 2 million to 3 million clones, with over 85% observed a single time. Specimen: naive CD4+ T cells sorted from blood. Subset described: CD45RA+ positively selected. This sequence originates from a man aged 18 to 30 in good health.

CDR3 in amino acids: CAWRPRGTSVNEQFF. Here the CDR3 DNA reads TGTGCCTGGAGACCACGAGGGACTAGCGTCAATGAGCAGTTCTTC. This chain uses TRBV30 with TRBJ2-1, with 10 bases lining up with TRBD2. CDR1 and CDR2 from the germline V gene are GTSNPN and SVGIG (reference sequence). J gave up 6 bases and V 3 bases, and 8 bases lay outside the gene matches. This CDR3 region has 15 residues. Based on the CDR3 plus reference TRBV30 and TRBJ2-1, the full variable domain is SQTIHQWPATLVQPVGSPLSLECTVEGTSNPNLYWYRQAAGRGLQLLFYSVGIGQISSEVPQNLSASRPQDRQFILSSKKLLLSDSGFYLCAWRPRGTSVNEQFFGPGTRLTVL.